This T cell receptor (beta chain) originates from a study of blood T cell repertoires in COVID-19. The overall study: Samples representing acute and convalescent COVID-19 were sourced from the United States, Italy and Spain. From T cells, B-cell-depleted T cells, or PBMCs came the material, which was cDNA or gDNA.

The germline V gene encodes CDR1 GTSNPN and CDR2 SVGIG (reference sequence). The CDR3 length is 14 residues. With 3 bases removed from V and 7 bases from J, the gap between germline ends came to 15 bases. This clone occurred once. Authors' analysis steps: Reference gene primer amplification in the assay estimated nucleated cell counts. The data were produced by immunoSEQ multiplex PCR, yet TCRdb's version contains in-frame clones alone and is incomplete. V, J and clone size were drawn from that table, and D and trimming were deduced from the DNA. The profile covers roughly 50,000 clones, with around 84% appearing a single time and about 2.4% taken by the ten largest.

This receptor was identified in a man aged 45-60 years with acute or convalescent COVID-19. The gene calls are TRBV30 and TRBJ2-2; a possible D gene is TRBD2 (6 bases). The specimen sequenced was peripheral blood. This CDR3 reads CAWSAGTPGGELFF. The CDR3 DNA is TGTGCCTGGAGCGCTGGGACTCCCGGCGGGGAGCTGTTTTTT.